In this sample, the clone carrying this T cell receptor (beta chain) turned up many times. Recently diagnosed hyperthyroidism of less than 2 months' duration affected patients aged 18 to 65. Criteria for exclusion of patients were uncontrolled infection, other autoimmune disease, pregnancy or lactation. These data originate in a study of T cells in Graves' hyperthyroidism and ophthalmopathy. Study details: It was at initial diagnosis, before any treatment, that peripheral blood was collected.

RNA transcripts gave rise to amplified TCR beta CDR3 regions. First-round RT-PCR with HTBI primers amplified the TCR CDR3 region. TCRdb called the multiplex PCR reads again in MiXCR, with one record for every CDR3 protein. The sample has over 700,000 distinct CDR3 sequences; approximately 18% are singletons. Per germline, CDR1 SGHRS and CDR2 YFSETQ. V was shortened by 0 bases and J by 5 bases, with 18 bases between the two germline ends. The CDR3 is 16 amino acids. The chain uses TRBV5-1 and TRBJ2-7; D tentatively reads TRBD1 or TRBD2 (5 bases each). This TCR was recovered from a woman in her fifties or sixties with Graves' hyperthyroidism that later progressed to Graves' ophthalmopathy. The sequenced material came from blood. CDR3 DNA sequence: TGCGCCAGCAGCTTGGGACCTCGAGGGGCAGCCCACGAGCAGTACTTC. Protein product: CASSLGPRGAAHEQYF.